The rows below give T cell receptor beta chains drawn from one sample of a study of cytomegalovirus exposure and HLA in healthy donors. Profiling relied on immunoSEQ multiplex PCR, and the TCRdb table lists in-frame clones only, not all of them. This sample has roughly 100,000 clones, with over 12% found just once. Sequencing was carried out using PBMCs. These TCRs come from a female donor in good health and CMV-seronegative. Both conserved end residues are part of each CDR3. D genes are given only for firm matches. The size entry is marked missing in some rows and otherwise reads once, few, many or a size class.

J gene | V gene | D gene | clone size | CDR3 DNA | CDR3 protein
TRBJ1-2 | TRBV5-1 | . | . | TGCGCCAGCAGCCCTTGGTACCCCCCCCAGTCCCCCTATGGCTACACCTTC | CASSPWYPPQSPYGYTF
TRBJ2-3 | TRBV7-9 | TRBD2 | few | TGTGCCAGCTCCGGGACTAGCGGGGGACAATATACGCAGTATTTT | CASSGTSGGQYTQYF
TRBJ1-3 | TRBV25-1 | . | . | TGTGCCAGCAGTGATTCAAGAAACACCATATATTTT | CASSDSRNTIYF
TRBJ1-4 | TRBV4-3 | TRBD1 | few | TGCGCCAGCAGCCAGGGTCCCGGGACAGGACTCAATGAAAAACTGTTTTTT | CASSQGPGTGLNEKLFF
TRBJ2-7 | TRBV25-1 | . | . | TGTGCCAGCAGTGTGGGCAGTAGCTCCTACGAGCAGTACTTC | CASSVGSSSYEQYF
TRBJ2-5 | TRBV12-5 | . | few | TGTGCTAGTGCCATCAGGGTACCACAAGAGACCCAGTACTTC | CASAIRVPQETQYF
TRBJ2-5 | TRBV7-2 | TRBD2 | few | TGTGCCAGCAGCTTAGTTCTAGCGGGGGGCGGGGAGACCCAGTACTTC | CASSLVLAGGGETQYF
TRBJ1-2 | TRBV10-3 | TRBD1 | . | TGTGCCATCAGTGATCGACCAGGGGGCGATGGCTACACCTTC | CAISDRPGGDGYTF
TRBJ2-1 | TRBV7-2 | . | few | TGTGCCAGCAGCTCCCGGGTGAACAATGAGCAGTTCTTC | CASSSRVNNEQFF
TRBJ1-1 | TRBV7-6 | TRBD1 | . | TGTGCCAGCAGCTTAAAAGGGACAGGGGACACTGAAGCTTTCTTT | CASSLKGTGDTEAFF
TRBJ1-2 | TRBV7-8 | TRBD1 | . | TGTGCCAGCAGCTCGAGGACAGGGGATGGCTACACCTTC | CASSSRTGDGYTF
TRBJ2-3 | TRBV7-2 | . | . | TGTGCCAGCAGCTTAGAGAGAGTAAAGCAGTATTTT | CASSLERVKQYF
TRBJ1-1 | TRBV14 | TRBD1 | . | TGTGCCAGCAGCCTAAACCCCAGGGACAGGGGCCAGAACACTGAAGCTTTCTTT | CASSLNPRDRGQNTEAFF
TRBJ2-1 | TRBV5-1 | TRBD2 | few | TGCGCCAGCAGCTGGGGACTAGCGGGGGGTTACAATGAGCAGTTCTTC | CASSWGLAGGYNEQFF
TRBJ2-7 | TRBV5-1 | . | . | TGCGCCAGCAAGGGGGGGATTTACGAGCAGTACTTC | CASKGGIYEQYF
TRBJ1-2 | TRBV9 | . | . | TGTGCCAGCAGCCCCGGACTGTATGGCTACACCTTC | CASSPGLYGYTF
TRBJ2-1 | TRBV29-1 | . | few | TGCAGCGTTGAACTGGGGAATACGGGAGCGCAGTTCTTC | CSVELGNTGAQFF
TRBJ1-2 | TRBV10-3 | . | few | TGTGCCATCAGTCCCGGCAGCGACTATGGCTACACCTTC | CAISPGSDYGYTF
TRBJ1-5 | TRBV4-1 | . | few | TGCGCCAGCAGCCAAGAGAGACAGTACAATCAGCCCCAGCATTTT | CASSQERQYNQPQHF
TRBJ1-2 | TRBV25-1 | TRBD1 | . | TGTGCCAGCAGTGCCAAGGACCGGGACAGCAACTATGGCTACACCTTC | CASSAKDRDSNYGYTF
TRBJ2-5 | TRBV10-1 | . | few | TGCGCCAGCAGTGAGACTAGCCCTGAGTACTTC | CASSETSPEYF
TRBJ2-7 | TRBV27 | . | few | TGTGCCAGCACTCAGGGCGGAGAGCAGTACTTC | CASTQGGEQYF